This TCR beta chain was obtained from a study of blood T cell repertoires in COVID-19. The overall study: The United States, Italy and Spain were the sources of the acute and convalescent COVID-19 samples. PBMCs, B-cell-depleted T cells, or T cells provided the cDNA or gDNA that made up the material.

Per the study methods: Reference gene primer amplification gave nucleated cell count estimates. Using immunoSEQ multiplex PCR, the repertoire was profiled, and TCRdb retains in-frame clones only, with some absent. V and J calls plus clone size are reproduced from that table; the DNA served to infer D and trimming. The data show over 100,000 clones, about four fifths seen once. Germline CDR1 reads LNHDA; CDR2 reads SQIVND (reference sequence). V lost 6 bases and J 2 bases, leaving 14 bases between the germline ends. This CDR3 is built from 14 residues. Source material: peripheral blood. The V and J genes are TRBV19 and TRBJ2-7; possibly TRBD1 for D (6 bases). This TCR came from a man aged 35 to 55 with active or convalescent COVID-19. The CDR3 nucleotides read TGTGCCAGTAGCCCGGGACAAGGCCCCTACGAGCAGTACTTC. This codes for CASSPGQGPYEQYF.